The 20 T cell receptor beta chains below all came from one sample that was sequenced in a study of T cell responses to AZD1222 COVID-19 vaccine. TCRdb's copy holds only in-frame clones and misses some; the assay was immunoSEQ multiplex PCR. The sample yields fewer than 200,000 clones, around nine tenths seen once. Sequenced material: peripheral blood, taken on day 0 of AZD1222 vaccination. Receptors were obtained from an adult in good health.

This chain links TRBV24-1 with TRBJ2-1; D gene uncertain. V lost 4 bases to trimming and J lost 8 bases, with 8 bases between them. The CDR3 length is 12 residues. CDR1 and CDR2 (germline): KGHDR, SFDVKD. The CDR3, as DNA: TGTGCCACCAGTGAGGGGAAGTATGAGCAGTTCTTC. As protein: CATSEGKYEQFF.

The chain couples TRBV5-4 to TRBJ1-1, with TRBD1 identical over 9 bases. The V segment lost 4 bases and the J segment 5 bases; nucleotides outside the gene matches: 9. Germline CDR1 and CDR2: SGHNT and YYREEE (reference sequence). The CDR3 loop spans 15 amino acids. CDR3 DNA sequence: TGTGCCAGCAGCCCCTCGACAGGGGGAAATACTGAAGCTTTCTTT. Its translation: CASSPSTGGNTEAFF.

The V gene is TRBV14, the J gene TRBJ2-7; tentatively, D is TRBD1 or TRBD2 (5 bases each). The V and J ends lost 5 bases and 2 bases respectively, with 16 bases between them. The CDR3 extends over 15 amino acids. Germline V gene lookup returns CDR1 SGHDN and CDR2 FVKESK. The CDR3 DNA reads TGTGCCAGCAGCACCTTGGGAAGGGGAGCCTACGAGCAGTACTTC. Residues: CASSTLGRGAYEQYF.

The rearrangement uses TRBV27 and TRBJ2-6, with D perhaps TRBD1 or TRBD2 (8 bases each). Per the germline V gene, CDR1 is MNHEY and CDR2 is SMNVEV (reference sequence). The CDR3 is 19 amino acids. V gave up 6 bases and J gave up 4 bases, with 25 bases separating them. In nucleotides, the CDR3 is TGTGCCAGCAGACCGGGGGGGACAGGTCCCCTCGCCGGGGCCAACGTCCTGACTTTC. Translation: CASRPGGTGPLAGANVLTF.

V gene TRBV10-3 combines with J gene TRBJ2-7, with TRBD1 matching over 10 bases. V lost 2 bases and J lost 5; bases outside the gene matches: 6. Germline V lookup: CDR1 ENHRY, CDR2 SYGVKD. The length of the CDR3 is 15 residues. The CDR3 DNA follows: TGTGCCATCAGTGAGCCCGGGGGGACAGGGGACGAGCAGTACTTC. This sequence encodes CAISEPGGTGDEQYF.

This rearrangement joins TRBV30 to TRBJ1-1; D ambiguous. The CDR3 has 14 residues. The V and J ends lost 0 bases and 1 base respectively, with 9 bases between them. Germline values: CDR1 GTSNPN, CDR2 SVGIG (reference sequence). The DNA for the CDR3 is TGTGCCTGGAGTGTCAGACATTCGAACACTGAAGCTTTCTTT. It is translated as CAWSVRHSNTEAFF.

The rearrangement joins TRBV3-1 (or the pseudogene TRBV3-2) to TRBJ1-1; the D gene is possibly TRBD1 (5 bases). V gave up 1 base and J gave up 11 bases, with 14 bases separating them. CDR1 is LGHDT and CDR2 is YNNKEL in the germline V gene (reference sequence). This CDR3 has 13 residues. For the CDR3, the DNA is TGTGCCAGCAGCCAAGGGCTCCGAGGGGCCGCTTTCTTT. It specifies CASSQGLRGAAFF.

Turning to this clone: The same CDR3 also results from other DNA sequences found in this sample. The chain combines TRBV3-1 (or the pseudogene TRBV3-2) with TRBJ2-7; D unresolved. The CDR3 totals 12 residues. The V end lost 1 base, the J end lost 5 bases, and 6 bases lay between the germline ends. Germline V gene data show CDR1 as LGHDT and CDR2 as YNNKEL (reference sequence). The CDR3 nucleotides read TGTGCCAGCAGCCAAGTTGAGGACGAGCAGTACTTC. Its protein is CASSQVEDEQYF.

J is TRBJ1-5 and V is TRBV20-1, with 8 positions matching TRBD1. V shed 3 bases and J 1 base; nucleotides not matched to a gene: 11. The CDR3 covers 17 residues. Germline V gives CDR1 DFQATT, CDR2 SNEGSKA (reference sequence). The CDR3 DNA sequence: TGCAGTGCTAGTGCCGCAGGGGGCCGGGGGAGCAATCAGCCCCAGCATTTT. Its protein is CSASAAGGRGSNQPQHF.

This rearrangement joins TRBV29-1 to TRBJ2-2; perhaps TRBD1 as D (5 bases). The CDR3 runs 16 residues. From germline, CDR1 is SQVTM and CDR2 ANQGSEA. The germline V and J ends were trimmed by 4 bases and 4 bases, with 19 bases remaining between them. The CDR3 sequence is CSVGHSRAAATGELFF. In nucleotides, the CDR3 is TGCAGCGTTGGTCATTCCAGGGCTGCCGCCACCGGGGAGCTGTTTTTT.

The chain recombines TRBV7-9 with TRBJ2-2; TRBD1 matches at 11 bases. This CDR3 spans 15 amino acids. In germline, CDR1 is SEHNR, CDR2 FQNEAQ (reference sequence). V lost 5 bases, J lost 6 bases, and 5 bases stayed unmatched. The CDR3 DNA reads TGTGCCAGCAGCACCCGGGACAGGGGGTCCGGGGAGCTGTTTTTT. Protein sequence: CASSTRDRGSGELFF.

The chain has TRBV6-6 and TRBJ2-2; TRBD2 matches 8 bases. Trimming took 6 bases from V and 4 from J; bases not matched to a gene: 7. Germline CDR1 reads MNHNY; CDR2 reads SVGAGI (reference sequence). The CDR3 has 15 residues. The CDR3 nucleotides read TGTGCCAGCAGCCCGGGACTAGGTGGCACCGGGGAGCTGTTTTTT. Its protein is CASSPGLGGTGELFF.

The chain carries TRBV6-6 and TRBJ1-2; a weak D match, TRBD1 (5 bases). Trimming removed 6 bases from V and 5 bases from J, with 16 bases in between. This CDR3 region has 14 residues. The germline V gene has CDR1 MNHNY and CDR2 SVGAGI (reference sequence). The CDR3 sequence is CASRPGGEGYGYTF. In nucleotides, the CDR3 is TGTGCCAGCAGGCCCGGGGGGGAGGGGTATGGCTACACCTTC.

J is TRBJ2-5 and V is TRBV5-4; D gene unclear. Trimming left V 4 bases short and J 2 bases short, with 15 bases between. CDR1 is SGHNT, CDR2 YYREEE, per germline (reference sequence). This CDR3 contains 15 residues. The CDR3 region is CASSLGLLGQETQYF. DNA for the CDR3: TGTGCCAGCAGCCTGGGCCTCTTAGGGCAAGAGACCCAGTACTTC. Supplemented by reference TRBV5-4 and TRBJ2-5, the full variable domain reads ETGVTQSPTHLIKTRGQQVTLRCSSQSGHNTVSWYQQALGQGPQFIFQYYREEENGRGNFPPRFSGLQFPNYSSELNVNALELDDSALYLCASSLGLLGQETQYFGPGTRLLVL.

CDR3 DNA: TGCAGTGCTAGTCCCGGGACATACTCCTACGAGCAGTACTTC. Encoded protein: CSASPGTYSYEQYF. The rearrangement uses TRBV20-1 and TRBJ2-7, with a tentative D call TRBD1 (6 bases). The V gene lost 3 bases and the J gene lost 0 bases, with 12 bases spanning the gap. This CDR3 region has 14 residues. In germline, CDR1 is DFQATT, CDR2 SNEGSKA (reference sequence).

V is TRBV9 and J is TRBJ2-1, with 12 nucleotides matching TRBD2. Trimming at V came to 0 bases and at J to 6 bases, leaving 7 bases not matched to a gene. CDR3 size: 17 residues. CDR1 is SGDLS, CDR2 YYNGEE, per germline. The CDR3 DNA sequence: TGTGCCAGCAGCGTAGGGACTAGCGGGACTAGGATCAATGAGCAGTTCTTC. As protein: CASSVGTSGTRINEQFF.

The CDR3 DNA reads as TGTGCCTGGTCGCCGGGCCTAGCGGGAGGTGAGCAGTTCTTC. The encoded protein is CAWSPGLAGGEQFF. The chain recombines TRBV30 with TRBJ2-1; the match to TRBD2 covers 11 bases. Looked up from germline, CDR1 is GTSNPN and CDR2 is SVGIG (reference sequence). Trimming took 5 bases from V and 9 from J; bases not matched to a gene: 9. The CDR3 runs 14 residues.

The gene calls are TRBV12-3 or TRBV12-4 and TRBJ1-5; D is possibly TRBD1 (6 bases). The CDR3 spans 12 residues. Trimming pared 7 bases from V and 13 bases from J, leaving 17 bases between. CDR3 amino acids: CASNLRGGWQHF. The CDR3 nucleotides are TGTGCCAGCAACCTAAGGGGGGGCTGGCAGCATTTT.

V is TRBV9 and J is TRBJ1-1, with D tentatively TRBD1 (5 bases). Germline lookup yields CDR1 SGDLS and CDR2 YYNGEE. Trimming shortened V by 0 bases and J by 1 base, and 10 bases separated the two germline ends. The CDR3 runs 15 residues. The DNA for the CDR3 is TGTGCCAGCAGCGTAGCTGGGACGCAGAACACTGAAGCTTTCTTT. Its protein is CASSVAGTQNTEAFF.

The chain employs TRBV5-1 and TRBJ2-1, with D unclear. The germline V gene has CDR1 SGHRS and CDR2 YFSETQ. CDR3 length: 11 amino acids. V was shortened by 4 bases and J by 7 bases, with 6 bases between the two germline ends. CDR3 DNA sequence: TGCGCCAGCAGCGATCTTAATGAGCAGTTCTTC. It specifies CASSDLNEQFF.